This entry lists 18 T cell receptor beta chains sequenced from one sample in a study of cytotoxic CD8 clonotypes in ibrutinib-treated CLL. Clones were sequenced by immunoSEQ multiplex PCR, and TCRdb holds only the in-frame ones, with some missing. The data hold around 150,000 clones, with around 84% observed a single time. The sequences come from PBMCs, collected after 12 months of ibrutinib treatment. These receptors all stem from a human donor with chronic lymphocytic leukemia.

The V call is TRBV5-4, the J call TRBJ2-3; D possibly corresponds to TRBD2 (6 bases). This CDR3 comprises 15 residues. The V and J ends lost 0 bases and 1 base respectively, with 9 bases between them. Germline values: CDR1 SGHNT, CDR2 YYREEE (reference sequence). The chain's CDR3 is CASSLGGVRTDTQYF. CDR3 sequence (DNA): TGTGCCAGCAGCTTGGGGGGGGTCCGCACAGATACGCAGTATTTT.

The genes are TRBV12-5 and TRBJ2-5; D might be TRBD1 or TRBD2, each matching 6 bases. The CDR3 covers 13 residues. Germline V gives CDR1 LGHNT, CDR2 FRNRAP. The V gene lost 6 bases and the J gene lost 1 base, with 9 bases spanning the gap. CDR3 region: CASGPGAQETQYF. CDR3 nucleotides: TGTGCTAGTGGCCCGGGGGCCCAAGAGACCCAGTACTTC.

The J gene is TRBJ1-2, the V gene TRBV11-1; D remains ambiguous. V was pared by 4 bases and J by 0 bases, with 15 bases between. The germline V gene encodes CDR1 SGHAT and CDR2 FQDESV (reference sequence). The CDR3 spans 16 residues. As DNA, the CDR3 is TGTGCCAGCAGCTCCAACTCTGGACCAGCTAACTATGGCTACACCTTC. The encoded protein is CASSSNSGPANYGYTF.

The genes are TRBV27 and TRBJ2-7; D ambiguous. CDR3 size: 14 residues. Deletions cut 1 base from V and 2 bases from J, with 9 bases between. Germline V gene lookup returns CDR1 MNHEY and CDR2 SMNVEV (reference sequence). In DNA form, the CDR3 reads TGTGCCAGCAGTTTATTTGGGCCAGCCTACGAGCAGTACTTC. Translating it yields CASSLFGPAYEQYF.

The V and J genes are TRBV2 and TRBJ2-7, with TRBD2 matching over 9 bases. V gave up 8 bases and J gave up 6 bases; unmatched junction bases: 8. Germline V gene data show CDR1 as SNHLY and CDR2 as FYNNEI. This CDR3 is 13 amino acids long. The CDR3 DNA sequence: TGTGCCAGCGGGCAGCGGGAGGCCCCCGAGCAGTACTTC. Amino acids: CASGQREAPEQYF.

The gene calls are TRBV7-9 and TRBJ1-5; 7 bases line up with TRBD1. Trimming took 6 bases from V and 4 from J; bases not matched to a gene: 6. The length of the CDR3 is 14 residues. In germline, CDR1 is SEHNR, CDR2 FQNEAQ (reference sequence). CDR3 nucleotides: TGTGCCAGCAGGGACTCAGGGGGGAATCAGCCCCAGCATTTT. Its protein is CASRDSGGNQPQHF.

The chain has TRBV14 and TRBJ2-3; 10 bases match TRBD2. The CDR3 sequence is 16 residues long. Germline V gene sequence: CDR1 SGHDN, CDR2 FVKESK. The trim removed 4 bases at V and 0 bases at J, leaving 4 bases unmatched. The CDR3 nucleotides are TGTGCCAGCAGCCCCCAGCGGGGGGGAAGCACAGATACGCAGTATTTT. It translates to CASSPQRGGSTDTQYF.

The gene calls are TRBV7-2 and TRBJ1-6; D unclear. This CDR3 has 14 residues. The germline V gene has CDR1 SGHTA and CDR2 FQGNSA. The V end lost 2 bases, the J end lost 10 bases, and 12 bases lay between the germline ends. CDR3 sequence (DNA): TGTGCCAGCAGCTTAAGCTTAGGGCAATCACCCCTCCACTTT. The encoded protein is CASSLSLGQSPLHF.

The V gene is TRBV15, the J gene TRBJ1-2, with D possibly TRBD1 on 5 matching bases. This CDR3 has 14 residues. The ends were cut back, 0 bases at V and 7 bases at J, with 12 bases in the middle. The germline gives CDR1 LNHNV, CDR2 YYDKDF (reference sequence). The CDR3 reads CATSRERRVGGYTF. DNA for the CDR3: TGTGCCACCAGCAGAGAGCGCAGGGTTGGTGGCTACACCTTC.

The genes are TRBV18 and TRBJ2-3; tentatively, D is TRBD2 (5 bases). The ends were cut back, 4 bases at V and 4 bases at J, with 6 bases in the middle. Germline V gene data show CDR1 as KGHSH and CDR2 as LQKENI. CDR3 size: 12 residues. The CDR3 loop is CASSLASDTQYF. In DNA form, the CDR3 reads TGTGCCAGCTCACTAGCGTCAGATACGCAGTATTTT.

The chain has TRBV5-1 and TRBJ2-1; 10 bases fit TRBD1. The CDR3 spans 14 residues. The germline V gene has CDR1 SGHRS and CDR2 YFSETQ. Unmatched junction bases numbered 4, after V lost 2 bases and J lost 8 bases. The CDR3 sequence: CASSFDRGLDEQFF. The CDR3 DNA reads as TGCGCCAGCAGCTTTGACAGGGGGCTGGATGAGCAGTTCTTC.

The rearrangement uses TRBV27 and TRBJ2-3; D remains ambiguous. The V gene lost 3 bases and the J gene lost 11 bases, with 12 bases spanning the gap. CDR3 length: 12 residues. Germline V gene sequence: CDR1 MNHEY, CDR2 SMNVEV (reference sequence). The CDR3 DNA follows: TGTGCCAGCAGTTTCTTCGTTGAGATGCAGTATTTT. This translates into CASSFFVEMQYF.

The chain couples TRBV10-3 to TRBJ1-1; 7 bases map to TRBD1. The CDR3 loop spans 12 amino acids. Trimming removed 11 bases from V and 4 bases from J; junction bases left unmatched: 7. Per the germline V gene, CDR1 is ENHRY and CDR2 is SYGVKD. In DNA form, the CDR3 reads TGTGCCGCCAGGGGGGGGAGCACTGAAGCTTTCTTT. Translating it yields CAARGGSTEAFF.

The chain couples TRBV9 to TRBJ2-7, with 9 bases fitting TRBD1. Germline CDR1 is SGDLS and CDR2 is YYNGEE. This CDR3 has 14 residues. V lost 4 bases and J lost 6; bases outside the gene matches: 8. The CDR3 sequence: CASSQLQGAGEQYF. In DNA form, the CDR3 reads TGTGCCAGCAGCCAACTACAGGGGGCAGGCGAGCAGTACTTC.

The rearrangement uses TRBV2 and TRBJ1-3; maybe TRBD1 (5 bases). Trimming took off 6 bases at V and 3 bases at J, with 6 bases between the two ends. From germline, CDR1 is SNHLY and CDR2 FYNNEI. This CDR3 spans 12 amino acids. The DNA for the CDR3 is TGTGCCAGCAGGGGGCTTGGAAACACCATATATTTT. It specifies CASRGLGNTIYF.

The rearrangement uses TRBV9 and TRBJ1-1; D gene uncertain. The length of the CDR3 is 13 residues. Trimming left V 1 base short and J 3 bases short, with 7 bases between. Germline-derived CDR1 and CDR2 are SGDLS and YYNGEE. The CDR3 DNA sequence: TGTGCCAGCAGCGTAACCTCGGACACTGAAGCTTTCTTT. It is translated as CASSVTSDTEAFF.

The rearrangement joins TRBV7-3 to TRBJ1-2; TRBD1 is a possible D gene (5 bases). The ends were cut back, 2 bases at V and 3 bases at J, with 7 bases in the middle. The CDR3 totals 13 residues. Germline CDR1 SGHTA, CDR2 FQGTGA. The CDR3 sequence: CASSLGGDYGYTF. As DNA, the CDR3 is TGTGCCAGCAGCTTAGGAGGGGACTATGGCTACACCTTC.

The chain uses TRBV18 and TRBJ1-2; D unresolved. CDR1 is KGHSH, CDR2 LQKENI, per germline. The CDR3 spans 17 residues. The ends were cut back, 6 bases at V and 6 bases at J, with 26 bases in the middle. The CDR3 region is CASSYNAGGRSSDGYTF. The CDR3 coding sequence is TGTGCCAGCTCTTACAACGCAGGCGGTCGAAGCTCTGATGGCTACACCTTC.